This T cell receptor (beta chain) was sequenced during a study of response to subunit inactivated influenza vaccine. Study conclusions and caveats: Every seasonal influenza vaccination brings in few new T cells, the authors suggested.

TCRdb itself ran the RT-PCR reads through MiXCR, one entry per CDR3 protein. The repertoire holds fewer than 650,000 distinct CDR3 sequences, with over 10% as singletons. The CDR3 is 13 residues long. The germline V gene has CDR1 SGHTA and CDR2 FQGNSA. Trimming stripped 5 bases from V and 1 base from J, with 8 bases between. As concerns this clonotype: Its antigen is undetermined.

This sequence joins TRBV7-2 and TRBJ1-2; a weak D match, TRBD1 (6 bases). Sequences were derived from PBMCs from blood, sampled roughly 47 days after vaccination. The sequence was collected from a man aged 45-65 years who received an inactivated influenza vaccine. DNA of the CDR3: TGTGCCAGCAGCAGGGACATTAACTATGGCTACACCTTC. Its translation is CASSRDINYGYTF.